A selection of T cell receptor beta chains follows, all from one sample in a study of human T cells and chemical hapten exposure. TCRdb re-derived calls from the RACE reads in MiXCR, one entry per CDR3 protein. The sample carries roughly 120,000 distinct CDR3 sequences, roughly 12% recorded once. The starting material was whole blood, obtained in connection with sensitization to the hapten diphenylcyclopropenone (DPC). These receptors were collected from a woman between 45 and 65 years old with alopecia areata. Some clones in this sample may be carry-over from other donors' samples. Each CDR3 is given with its conserved first and last residue. The order of the fields is J gene, D gene, V gene, clone size, CDR3 DNA, CDR3 protein. The D gene is left open where the match is weak. Rows give clone size only sometimes, using once, few, many, or a class for an expanded clone.

TRBJ2-7,-,TRBV6-2/TRBV6-3,few,TGTGCCAGCAGTTACCTTCACTACGAGCAGTACTTC,CASSYLHYEQYF
TRBJ1-1,-,TRBV29-1,many,TGCAGCGTTGAAGACACCATGAACACTGAAGCTTTCTTT,CSVEDTMNTEAFF
TRBJ1-5,-,TRBV20-1,few,TGCAGTGTAGGAAGCACGGGGGGCAATCAGCCCCAGCATTTT,CSVGSTGGNQPQHF
TRBJ2-5,TRBD2,TRBV2,-,TGTGCCAGCAGTCTACTAGCGGACTTCGGGACCCAGTACTTC,CASSLLADFGTQYF
TRBJ2-4,-,TRBV6-1,many,TGTGCCAGCAACCCTAGCCGAAACATTCAGTACTTC,CASNPSRNIQYF
TRBJ1-2,-,TRBV5-1,many,TGCGCCAGCAGCTTGGACGACAGCTATGGCTACACCTTC,CASSLDDSYGYTF
TRBJ2-1,-,TRBV10-3,few,TGTGCCATCAGTGAATTCGGGGAGTATAGTAATGAGCAGTTCTTC,CAISEFGEYSNEQFF
TRBJ2-7,-,TRBV28,-,TGTGCCAGCAGTTTGGGAGGCGGCCAAGGAGGGGAGCAGTACTTC,CASSLGGGQGGEQYF
TRBJ1-2,-,TRBV19,few,TGTGCCAGTAGTATTGTTGATTATGGCTACACCTTC,CASSIVDYGYTF
TRBJ1-4,-,TRBV12-3/TRBV12-4,-,TGTGCCAGCAAACAGGGAGGGGATGAAAAACTGTTTTTT,CASKQGGDEKLFF
TRBJ2-7,TRBD2,TRBV28,-,TGTGCCAGCAGTCAAGGGACTAGCGCATACGAGCAGTACTTC,CASSQGTSAYEQYF
TRBJ1-4,-,TRBV12-3/TRBV12-4,many,TGTGCCAGCAGTCCAGGCGTGTCCACTAATGAAAAACTGTTTTTT,CASSPGVSTNEKLFF
TRBJ2-3,TRBD2,TRBV7-7,many,TGTGCTAGCAGCTTAGGACTAGCGGGGCTCACAGATACGCAGTATTTT,CASSLGLAGLTDTQYF
TRBJ1-1,TRBD1,TRBV28,few,TGTGCCAGCAGTTTGAGACAGGGGGGAGCTTTCTTT,CASSLRQGGAFF
TRBJ2-2,-,TRBV11-2,-,TGTGCCAGCAGCTTTGGGAGCGCGCCCGGGGAGCTGTTTTTT,CASSFGSAPGELFF
TRBJ2-1,-,TRBV6-4,-,TGTGCCAGCAGTGACGCAGGTAACGGGCAGTTCTTC,CASSDAGNGQFF
TRBJ1-1,-,TRBV12-3/TRBV12-4,-,TGTGCCAGCAGTCCCGAGGGGGACACTGAAGCTTTCTTT,CASSPEGDTEAFF
TRBJ2-6,-,TRBV5-4,few,TGTGCCAGCGGCCAGGGCGGTTCTGGGGCCAACGTCCTGACTTTC,CASGQGGSGANVLTF
TRBJ2-1,-,TRBV11-2,-,TGTGCCAGCAGCTTAGATGTCCATCCCTCCTACAATGAGCAGTTCTTC,CASSLDVHPSYNEQFF
TRBJ2-7,TRBD2,TRBV4-2,few,TGTGCCAGCAGCCAAGAGGTGTTGTCTAGCGGGGTGTACGAGCAGTACTTC,CASSQEVLSSGVYEQYF
TRBJ2-7,-,TRBV2,few,TGTGCCAGCAGGGATATTGGACCGGACGCCTACGAGCAGTACTTC,CASRDIGPDAYEQYF
TRBJ1-6,-,TRBV4-2,many,TGTGCCAGCAGCCAAGTGGACTACTCTTCTCCCCTCCACTTT,CASSQVDYSSPLHF
TRBJ2-3,-,TRBV5-4,-,TGTGCCAGCAGCTTGCCGCGGACCACAGATACGCAGTATTTT,CASSLPRTTDTQYF
TRBJ2-7,TRBD2,TRBV7-2,-,TGTGCCAGCAGCCGGACTAGCTCCTACGAGCAGTACTTC,CASSRTSSYEQYF
TRBJ2-5,TRBD1,TRBV18,-,TGTGCCAGCTCACCACGGACAGGGCAAGAGACCCAGTACTTC,CASSPRTGQETQYF
TRBJ2-7,TRBD2,TRBV11-2,many,TGTGCCAGCAGCTTAGAAACTAGCGAGGGGTACGAGCAGTACTTC,CASSLETSEGYEQYF
TRBJ2-1,-,TRBV11-2,-,TGTGCCAGCAGCTTAGATACCCCCCCCGCCCCCTACAATGAGCAGTTCTTC,CASSLDTPPAPYNEQFF
TRBJ2-3,-,TRBV5-1,-,TGCGCCAGCAGCCCGAGGACTATCGGCACAGATACGCAGTATTTT,CASSPRTIGTDTQYF
TRBJ2-7,TRBD1,TRBV27,many,TGTGCCAGCAGTCCCGGACAGGGCCTGAGCTCCTACGAGCAGTACTTC,CASSPGQGLSSYEQYF
TRBJ2-2,TRBD1,TRBV6-4,few,TGTGCCAGCAGTGCGGGACAGGGCAACACCGGGGAGCTGTTTTTT,CASSAGQGNTGELFF
TRBJ2-1,-,TRBV4-3,few,TGCGCCAGCAGCCAAGACAGGGCGGCCTACAATGAGCAGTTCTTC,CASSQDRAAYNEQFF
TRBJ1-2,-,TRBV7-2,-,TGTGCCAGCAGCCTACAGCCGGACTATGGCTACACCTTC,CASSLQPDYGYTF
TRBJ2-1,TRBD2,TRBV20-1,many,TGCAGTGCTAGAGATTTGGGGCTAGCGGGAGTATATGAGCAGTTCTTC,CSARDLGLAGVYEQFF
TRBJ2-5,-,TRBV18,-,TGTGCCAGCTCACCAAGTGGAGGGGACGGATATAGGAAAGAGACCCAGTACTTC,CASSPSGGDGYRKETQYF
TRBJ1-1,-,TRBV3-1,few,TGTGCCAGCAGTCGTTCCAGATCCACTGAAGCTTTCTTT,CASSRSRSTEAFF
TRBJ2-1,-,TRBV28,-,TGTGCCAGCAGTTTAGGCGCGGCCGGGGCCAATGAGCAGTTCTTC,CASSLGAAGANEQFF
TRBJ2-2,-,TRBV27,-,TGTGCCAGCAGTTTATCTACATTGTTCGCAACCGGGGAGCTGTTTTTT,CASSLSTLFATGELFF
TRBJ2-1,-,TRBV29-1,many,TGCAGCGTTGGAGACGCTGAGCAGTTCTTC,CSVGDAEQFF
TRBJ2-6,-,TRBV27,many,TGTGCCAGCAGTCCCACTGGGGCCAACGTCCTGACTTTC,CASSPTGANVLTF
TRBJ1-2,TRBD1,TRBV20-1,few,TGCAGTGCCGCAACCCCAGGGGGGTGGGGCTATGGCTACACCTTC,CSAATPGGWGYGYTF
TRBJ1-1,TRBD1,TRBV19,-,TGTGCCAGTGGGGACAGGGCCGACACTGAAGCTTTCTTT,CASGDRADTEAFF
TRBJ2-1,TRBD2,TRBV28,-,TGTGCCACCCACCCGGGGGGGGATGAGCAGTTCTTC,CATHPGGDEQFF
TRBJ1-1,TRBD1,TRBV29-1,-,TGCAGCGCCTGGACAGGGTCCACTGAAGCTTTCTTT,CSAWTGSTEAFF
TRBJ2-2,TRBD1,TRBV5-1,many,TGCGCCAGCAGCGGGACAGGGCCGAACACCGGGGAGCTGTTTTTT,CASSGTGPNTGELFF
TRBJ1-3,-,TRBV4-2,-,TGTGCCAGCAGCCAAGAAGGAGTAAGGAGACAAACCTCTGGAAACACCATATATTTT,CASSQEGVRRQTSGNTIYF
TRBJ2-1,-,TRBV20-1,few,TGCAGTGCTAGACAGGGGTCGTACAATGAGCAGTTCTTC,CSARQGSYNEQFF
TRBJ2-3,-,TRBV28,-,TGTGCCAGCCCAGCGATGCAGTATTTT,CASPAMQYF
TRBJ2-1,TRBD2,TRBV11-2,many,TGTGCCAGCAGCTTAAGCGGGGATGAGCAGTTCTTC,CASSLSGDEQFF
TRBJ2-7,-,TRBV4-2,-,TGTGCCAGCAGCCAAGTTGGAGGGTACGAGCAGTACTTC,CASSQVGGYEQYF
TRBJ1-5,-,TRBV2,-,TGTGCCAGCAGTGCCGCAGGTTCATACGAGCCCCAGCATTTT,CASSAAGSYEPQHF
TRBJ1-5,-,TRBV7-2,few,TGTGCCAGCAGCTTAGCAGGGCCAGTCAATCAGCCCCAGCATTTT,CASSLAGPVNQPQHF
TRBJ2-1,TRBD2,TRBV19,few,TGTGCCAGTAGTAACCTCCGTAGCGGGAGGGCCGATAGGAATGAGCAGTTCTTC,CASSNLRSGRADRNEQFF
TRBJ1-4,TRBD1,TRBV12-3/TRBV12-4,few,TGTGCCAGCAGAGGGACAGGGCCGCTCGATGAAAAACTGTTTTTT,CASRGTGPLDEKLFF
TRBJ1-5,-,TRBV7-9,many,TGTGCCAGCAGTCTGGACACATATAGCAATCAGCCCCAGCATTTT,CASSLDTYSNQPQHF
TRBJ2-4,-,TRBV6-1,-,TGTGCCAGCAGTGAACCCACAGTTCTACGAGCCAAAAACATTCAGTACTTC,CASSEPTVLRAKNIQYF
TRBJ2-1,-,TRBV10-1,many,TGCGCCAGCAGTGACCCCCGGGGGCAGGGGGCCTACAATGAGCAGTTCTTC,CASSDPRGQGAYNEQFF
TRBJ1-6,-,TRBV6-6,-,TGTGCCAGCAGTTACACCTCTGGAGGGAATTATTCACCCCTCCACTTT,CASSYTSGGNYSPLHF
TRBJ1-5,TRBD1,TRBV18,-,TGTGCCAGCTCACCTTCTACAGGGGTGGATCAGCCCCAGCATTTT,CASSPSTGVDQPQHF
TRBJ2-6,-,TRBV6-5,few,TGTGCCAGCGCCCGTGGGAGTTCTGGGGCCAACGTCCTGACTTTC,CASARGSSGANVLTF
TRBJ1-6,-,TRBV5-5,-,TGTGCCAGCAGCCCCTGGACTACGGGGAATTCACCCCTCCACTTT,CASSPWTTGNSPLHF